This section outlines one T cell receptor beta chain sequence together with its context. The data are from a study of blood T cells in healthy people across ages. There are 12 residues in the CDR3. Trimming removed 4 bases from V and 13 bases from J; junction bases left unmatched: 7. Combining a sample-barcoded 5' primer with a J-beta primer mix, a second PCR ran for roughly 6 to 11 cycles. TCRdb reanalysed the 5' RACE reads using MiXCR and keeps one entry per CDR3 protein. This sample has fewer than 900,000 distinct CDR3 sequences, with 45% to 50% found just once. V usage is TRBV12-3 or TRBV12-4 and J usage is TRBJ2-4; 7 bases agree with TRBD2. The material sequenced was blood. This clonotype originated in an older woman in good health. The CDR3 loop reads CASSSSLARQYF. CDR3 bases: TGTGCCAGCAGTTCCTCACTAGCGCGGCAGTACTTC.